The 12 T cell receptor beta chains presented below share a single source sample, sequenced in a study of blood T cell repertoires in COVID-19. Produced via immunoSEQ multiplex PCR; TCRdb's table is partial and in-frame only. The data contain approximately 130,000 clones, roughly 80% of them seen just once; the ten biggest clones take up 20% to 30%. Sequencing was done on a sample of peripheral blood. The receptor set was obtained from a human donor in a cohort sampled during active COVID-19.

V and J are TRBV30 and TRBJ1-2, with D unresolved. In germline, CDR1 is GTSNPN, CDR2 SVGIG (reference sequence). The V end was cut by 4 bases, the J end by 5 bases, with 11 bases between. This CDR3 comprises 12 residues. CDR3 amino acids: CAWTRSGYGYTF. CDR3 nucleotides: TGTGCCTGGACCAGATCCGGGTATGGCTACACCTTC.

The V gene is TRBV7-2, the J gene TRBJ1-6, with 10 bases fitting TRBD1. This CDR3 is 15 amino acids long. The germline V gene encodes CDR1 SGHTA and CDR2 FQGNSA. The trim removed 3 bases at V and 11 bases at J, leaving 7 bases unmatched. The CDR3 loop reads CASSLMGQGSPPLHF. The CDR3 bases are TGTGCCAGCAGCTTGATGGGACAGGGGAGTCCACCCCTCCACTTT.

This chain links TRBV7-9 with TRBJ2-3; D is possibly TRBD2 (6 bases). The V gene lost 5 bases and the J gene lost 3 bases, with 12 bases spanning the gap. The V gene's germline CDR1 is SEHNR and CDR2 FQNEAQ (reference sequence). The CDR3 contains 14 residues. CDR3 nucleotide sequence: TGTGCCAGCAGCGGAGGGATTGGGACAGATACGCAGTATTTT. Translation: CASSGGIGTDTQYF.

The chain couples TRBV27 to TRBJ2-5, with a weak D call TRBD1 (6 bases). The V end was cut by 8 bases, the J end by 1 base, with 17 bases between. The CDR3 loop spans 15 amino acids. Germline V gives CDR1 MNHEY, CDR2 SMNVEV (reference sequence). The CDR3 is CASPTRDTSQETQYF. The CDR3, as DNA: TGTGCCAGCCCAACCCGGGACACCAGCCAAGAGACCCAGTACTTC.

CDR3 sequence (DNA): TGTGCCAGCGGTGGGAGCAACTATGGCTACACCTTC. It is translated as CASGGSNYGYTF. This sequence joins TRBV28 and TRBJ1-2; D not certain. CDR3 length: 12 residues. V lost 8 bases and J 2 bases, leaving 9 bases between the germline ends. Germline lookup yields CDR1 MDHEN and CDR2 SYDVKM.

This clone was observed a handful of times. The chain links TRBV21-1 to TRBJ2-7; the table's D gene call, TRBD2, was not cross checked with the DNA. TRBV21-1 counts as a pseudogene. The CDR3 length is 12 residues. The CDR3 coding sequence is TGTGCCCGGTCCGGGGGGAGGTACGAGCAGTACTTC. Its protein product is CARSGGRYEQYF.

The chain carries TRBV5-1 and TRBJ2-3, with 8 bases lining up with TRBD1. The CDR3 has 15 residues. From germline, CDR1 is SGHRS and CDR2 YFSETQ. V gave up 0 bases and J gave up 4 bases; unmatched junction bases: 4. The CDR3 region is CASSLGRGQADTQYF. DNA for the CDR3: TGCGCCAGCAGCTTGGGCAGGGGGCAGGCAGATACGCAGTATTTT.

The V call is TRBV19, the J call TRBJ2-3, with a possible D match to TRBD2 (7 bases). The CDR3 runs 18 residues. CDR1 LNHDA and CDR2 SQIVND come from the germline V gene (reference sequence). V was clipped by 6 bases and J by 6 bases, with 28 bases between them. For the CDR3, the DNA is TGTGCCAGTAGCCCAGGACCCGAATGGGGGGGGGCAGGTGATACGCAGTATTTT. This translates into CASSPGPEWGGAGDTQYF.

The chain links TRBV7-3 to TRBJ2-1; 8 nucleotides line up with TRBD2. This CDR3 is 14 amino acids long. The V gene's germline CDR1 is SGHTA and CDR2 FQGTGA. V lost 2 bases to trimming and J lost 11 bases; unmatched junction nucleotides: 8. CDR3 region: CASSLSSSGFQQFF. The CDR3 nucleotides read TGTGCCAGCAGCTTATCGTCTAGCGGGTTCCAGCAGTTCTTC.

The gene calls are TRBV18 and TRBJ2-7, with D perhaps TRBD2 (6 bases). Germline V gene sequence: CDR1 KGHSH, CDR2 LQKENI. Trimming cost V 3 bases and J 0 bases, with 15 bases left between them. The CDR3 is made up of 16 amino acids. In DNA, the CDR3 is TGTGCCAGCTCACCCCCCGGGACTGCGAGCTCCTACGAGCAGTACTTC. Translating it yields CASSPPGTASSYEQYF. Full variable domain (rest looked up from reference TRBV18 and TRBJ2-7): NAGVMQNPRHLVRRRGQEARLRCSPMKGHSHVYWYRQLPEEGLKFMVYLQKENIIDESGMPKERFSAEFPKEGPSILRIQQVVRGDSAAYFCASSPPGTASSYEQYFGPGTRLTVT.

The chain recombines TRBV11-2 with TRBJ1-2; tentatively, D is TRBD1 (5 bases). The V and J ends lost 5 bases and 2 bases respectively, with 21 bases between them. The CDR3 loop spans 17 amino acids. Germline V CDR1 and CDR2: SGHAT, FQNNGV. The CDR3 bases are TGTGCCAGCAGCCAATCCTTAGCAGGGAAGAAAAACTATGGCTACACCTTC. Translating gives CASSQSLAGKKNYGYTF. The full variable domain, rest sourced from reference TRBV11-2 and TRBJ1-2, is EAGVAQSPRYKIIEKRQSVAFWCNPISGHATLYWYQQILGQGPKLLIQFQNNGVVDDSQLPKDRFSAERLKGVDSTLKIQPAKLEDSAVYLCASSQSLAGKKNYGYTFGSGTRLTVV.

The rearrangement links TRBV7-2 to TRBJ2-6, with 8 bases that match TRBD1. The V segment lost 5 bases and the J segment 2 bases; nucleotides outside the gene matches: 11. CDR3 length equals 18 residues. Germline V CDR1 and CDR2: SGHTA, FQGNSA. In nucleotides, the CDR3 is TGTGCCAGCAGCCCTTTCCGGACAGGGAAGGCTGGGGCCAACGTCCTGACTTTC. Residues: CASSPFRTGKAGANVLTF.